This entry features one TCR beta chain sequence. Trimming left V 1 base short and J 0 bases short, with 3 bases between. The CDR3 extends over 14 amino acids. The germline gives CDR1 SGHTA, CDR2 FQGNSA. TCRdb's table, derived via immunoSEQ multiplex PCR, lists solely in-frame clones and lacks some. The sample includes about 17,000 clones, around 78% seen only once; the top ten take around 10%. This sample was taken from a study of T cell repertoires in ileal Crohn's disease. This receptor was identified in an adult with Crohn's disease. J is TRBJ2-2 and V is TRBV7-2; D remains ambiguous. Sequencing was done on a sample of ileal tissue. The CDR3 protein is CASSLVSNTGELFF. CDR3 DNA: TGTGCCAGCAGCTTAGTCTCGAACACCGGGGAGCTGTTTTTT.